This note documents a single T cell receptor beta chain sequence. Its antigen is not identified. The record originates from a study of cytotoxic CD8 clonotypes in ibrutinib-treated CLL. Overall study context: Across the patients, approximately 10 were relapsed/refractory, 15 treatment-naive and approximately 18 IGHV unmutated. Points from the study as a whole: Clonotypes that were public were uncommon, and they contracted or stayed stable on treatment. Sustained-remission and progressing patients were not sampled at matched times.

The authors obtained approximately 2.2 micrograms of genomic DNA from cryopreserved PBMCs for TCR beta libraries. V lost 4 bases and J 3 bases, leaving 8 bases between the germline ends. This CDR3 has 13 amino acids. From germline, CDR1 is MGHRA and CDR2 YSYEKL. Sequenced by immunoSEQ multiplex PCR; TCRdb stores in-frame clones only, minus some. The repertoire consists of over 150,000 clones, with roughly 86% occurring once and the leading ten covering approximately 2%. This rearrangement joins TRBV4-1 to TRBJ2-3; D unresolved. The TCR sequence derives from a human donor with chronic lymphocytic leukemia. This specimen was PBMCs, taken after 12 months of ibrutinib treatment. The CDR3 is CASSRRVTDTQYF. The CDR3 DNA reads as TGCGCCAGCAGCCGAAGGGTTACAGATACGCAGTATTTT.